These 7 T cell receptor beta chains originate from one sample sequenced in a study of T cells in Graves' hyperthyroidism and ophthalmopathy. Amplified regions were TCR beta CDR3 sequences from RNA transcripts. When the TCR CDR3 underwent first-round RT-PCR, the HTBI primer set was used. TCRdb re-derived calls from the multiplex PCR reads in MiXCR, one entry per CDR3 protein. Here the sample spans approximately 380,000 distinct CDR3 sequences, about 18% being singletons. The specimen sequenced was blood. The source of these receptors is a man in his late teens or twenties with Graves' ophthalmopathy.

The J gene is TRBJ2-3, the V gene TRBV5-1; 14 nucleotides agree with TRBD2. CDR1 and CDR2 from the germline V gene are SGHRS and YFSETQ. Trimming removed 3 bases from V and 4 bases from J; junction bases left unmatched: 4. This CDR3 contains 16 residues. CDR3 nucleotide sequence: TGCGCCAGCAGCTGGACTAGCGGGAGGACCGCAGATACGCAGTATTTT. Amino acids: CASSWTSGRTADTQYF. Looking up the rest from reference TRBV5-1 and TRBJ2-3 gives the full variable domain: KAGVTQTPRYLIKTRGQQVTLSCSPISGHRSVSWYQQTPGQGLQFLFEYFSETQRNKGNFPGRFSGRQFSNSRSEMNVSTLELGDSALYLCASSWTSGRTADTQYFGPGTRLTVL.

This clonotype was observed many times. This sequence joins TRBV3-1 and TRBJ2-1; D is uncertain. The CDR3 runs to 15 residues. The germline CDR1 and CDR2 sequences are LGHDT and YNNKEL (reference sequence). V was trimmed by 4 bases and J by 2 bases, leaving 12 bases between them. DNA for the CDR3: TGTGCCAGCAGCCGGTTAACAGATCCCTACAATGAGCAGTTCTTC. Translating gives CASSRLTDPYNEQFF.

In its sample, this clonotype was seen many times. CDR3: CASSRDRGGGRRNTEAFF. CDR3 in DNA: TGTGCCAGCAGCCGGGACAGGGGCGGCGGGCGAAGGAACACTGAAGCTTTCTTT. The chain uses TRBV3-1 and TRBJ1-1, with TRBD1 identical over 10 bases. The CDR3 length is 18 residues. J was trimmed by 1 base and V by 4 bases; bases with no gene match: 12. The germline gives CDR1 LGHDT, CDR2 YNNKEL (reference sequence).

This clonotype was counted ten times or more. The chain carries TRBV5-1 and TRBJ2-1, with TRBD2 matching over 11 bases. Per the germline V gene, CDR1 is SGHRS and CDR2 is YFSETQ. There are 14 residues in the CDR3. Trimming took 4 bases from V and 9 from J; bases not matched to a gene: 6. DNA for the CDR3: TGCGCCAGCAGCCTTGGGACTAGCGGTGTTGAGCAGTTCTTC. Its protein is CASSLGTSGVEQFF.

The chain employs TRBV10-3 and TRBJ1-5; weak D call: TRBD1 (5 bases). The CDR3 has 13 amino acids. V lost 6 bases to trimming and J lost 6 bases, with 12 bases between them. Germline lookup yields CDR1 ENHRY and CDR2 SYGVKD. The CDR3 DNA is TGTGCCATCAGGGTGGACGGGGCTCAGCCCCAGCATTTT. This codes for CAIRVDGAQPQHF.

This clonotype was seen repeatedly, ten times or more. This chain joins TRBV12-3 or TRBV12-4 and TRBJ2-2, with TRBD2 matching over 7 bases. This CDR3 has 15 amino acids. The J segment lost 6 bases and the V segment lost 6 bases, leaving 10 bases of the junction unmatched. CDR3 DNA sequence: TGTGCCAGCAGCTTCCTCGGGGGGTCGGCCGGGGAGCTGTTTTTT. This codes for CASSFLGGSAGELFF.

J is TRBJ1-2 and V is TRBV7-6; unclear D gene. The CDR3 covers 14 residues. The V and J ends lost 5 bases and 2 bases respectively, with 12 bases between them. Per the germline V gene, CDR1 is SGHVS and CDR2 is FNYEAQ. CDR3 protein: CASSPAEDNYGYTF. DNA for the CDR3: TGTGCCAGCAGCCCAGCGGAGGACAACTATGGCTACACCTTC.